A selection of T cell receptor beta chains follows, all from one sample in a study of shared clonotypes between healthy human individuals. Measured with immunoSEQ multiplex PCR; TCRdb has only the in-frame clones, and not every one. The data contain hundreds of thousands of clones, about 90% of them singletons. Sequencing used naive CD8+ T cells sorted from blood. Every receptor here comes from a man aged 25 to 40 in good health. CDR3s include the opening cysteine and the closing phenylalanine or tryptophan. D genes are given only for firm matches. Clone sizes are given selectively: once, few, many, or a class where the clone is expanded.

>TRBJ2-1|.|TRBD2|TRBV27
CASRYLAGGPSDEQFF
TGTGCCAGCAGGTACCTAGCGGGAGGGCCCTCGGATGAGCAGTTCTTC
>TRBJ2-1|.|.|TRBV11-2
CASSSPLEYNEQFF
TGTGCCAGCAGCTCTCCCCTTGAATACAATGAGCAGTTCTTC
>TRBJ2-7|.|TRBD2|TRBV5-1
CASSFYAGGSYEQYF
TGCGCCAGCAGCTTTTATGCGGGAGGGTCCTACGAGCAGTACTTC
>TRBJ2-1|.|.|TRBV7-7
CASSPQVDRITYNEQFF
TGTGCCAGCAGCCCCCAGGTAGACAGGATTACCTACAATGAGCAGTTCTTC
>TRBJ1-2|.|.|TRBV9
CASSIRIGVGPYGYTF
TGTGCCAGCAGCATAAGAATAGGGGTTGGGCCCTATGGCTACACCTTC
>TRBJ1-2|.|.|TRBV29-1
CSIPGETRGYGYTF
TGCAGCATCCCCGGCGAGACCAGGGGTTATGGCTACACCTTC
>TRBJ2-7|.|.|TRBV11-2
CAVRGRAYEQYF
TGTGCCGTCCGGGGTAGGGCCTACGAGCAGTACTTC
>TRBJ2-7|.|.|TRBV7-9
CASSYGQPKPYYEQYF
TGTGCCAGCAGCTACGGACAGCCAAAGCCTTACTACGAGCAGTACTTC
>TRBJ2-7|.|.|TRBV5-5
CASSLAPSSSYEQYF
TGTGCCAGCAGCTTGGCTCCTAGCAGCTCCTACGAGCAGTACTTC
>TRBJ1-1|.|.|TRBV7-6
CASSLQGSTEAFF
TGTGCCAGCAGTCTACAGGGAAGCACTGAAGCTTTCTTT
>TRBJ2-5|.|TRBD1|TRBV4-1
CASSQRGQGAGTQYF
TGCGCCAGCAGCCAGAGGGGACAGGGGGCTGGGACCCAGTACTTC
>TRBJ2-7|.|TRBD1|TRBV28
CASSLTGGSEQYF
TGTGCCAGCAGCCTGACAGGGGGAAGCGAGCAGTACTTC
>TRBJ2-7|.|TRBD2|TRBV28
CASSSALMVAGNEQYF
TGTGCCAGCAGTTCCGCCTTGATGGTAGCGGGGAACGAGCAGTACTTC
>TRBJ2-1|.|.|TRBV4-3
CASSQGPLSSYNEQFF
TGCGCCAGCAGCCAAGGGCCGTTGAGCTCCTACAATGAGCAGTTCTTC
>TRBJ2-7|.|.|TRBV7-6
CASIVDPSRAPYEQYF
TGTGCCAGCATCGTTGACCCCTCGAGGGCCCCCTACGAGCAGTACTTC
>TRBJ2-3|.|TRBD2|TRBV27
CASSGLAGGSTDTQYF
TGTGCCAGCAGCGGACTAGCGGGAGGAAGCACAGATACGCAGTATTTT
>TRBJ1-2|.|TRBD1|TRBV7-9
CASSDRTGGNYGYTF
TGTGCCAGCAGCGACCGGACAGGGGGGAACTATGGCTACACCTTC
>TRBJ1-1|once|TRBD1|TRBV27
CASRRGTANTEAFF
TGTGCCAGCAGGAGAGGGACAGCAAACACTGAAGCTTTCTTT
>TRBJ2-5|.|.|TRBV7-9
CASSPKRPFPAIQETQYF
TGTGCCAGCAGCCCCAAGCGACCCTTCCCCGCTATCCAAGAGACCCAGTACTTC
>TRBJ1-4|.|.|TRBV4-1
CASSQDSGMKNEKLFF
TGCGCCAGCAGCCAAGATTCAGGGATGAAAAATGAAAAACTGTTTTTT
>TRBJ2-7|.|.|TRBV27
CASSLLGAPKDYEQYF
TGTGCCAGCAGTTTATTGGGGGCCCCTAAAGACTACGAGCAGTACTTC
>TRBJ1-1|.|.|TRBV4-1
CASSPTVGDTEAFF
TGCGCCAGCAGCCCGACAGTGGGTGACACTGAAGCTTTCTTT
>TRBJ2-1|.|.|TRBV5-4
CASRHAGTVNNEQFF
TGTGCCAGCAGGCATGCCGGGACTGTAAACAATGAGCAGTTCTTC
>TRBJ1-5|.|.|TRBV4-2
CASSPWDTEEQPQHF
TGTGCCAGCAGCCCTTGGGACACCGAGGAGCAGCCCCAGCATTTT
>TRBJ1-2|.|.|TRBV5-5
CASSLDRDIFGYTF
TGTGCCAGCAGCTTGGATAGGGATATTTTTGGCTACACCTTC
>TRBJ2-7|.|TRBD1|TRBV5-4
CASSSTGGEYEQYF
TGTGCCAGCAGCTCTACAGGGGGCGAATACGAGCAGTACTTC
>TRBJ2-5|.|.|TRBV7-7
CASTPGGGSRPQYF
TGTGCCAGCACCCCAGGAGGGGGGAGCAGGCCCCAGTACTTC
>TRBJ2-7|once|.|TRBV6-6
CASSYSIVGEQYF
TGTGCCAGCAGTTACTCGATTGTTGGCGAGCAGTACTTC
>TRBJ2-2|.|.|TRBV28
CASSLSGELFF
TGTGCCAGCAGTTTATCCGGGGAGCTGTTTTTT
>TRBJ2-3|.|TRBD2|TRBV27
CASSYIGVAGTRDTQYF
TGTGCCAGCAGTTACATCGGGGTAGCGGGGACGAGGGATACGCAGTATTTT
>TRBJ2-2|.|.|TRBV7-9
CASKVTSLTGELFF
TGTGCCAGCAAAGTTACCAGTCTCACCGGGGAGCTGTTTTTT
>TRBJ2-3|once|.|TRBV7-9
CASSSSGPSTDTQYF
TGTGCCAGCAGCTCCAGCGGGCCTAGCACAGATACGCAGTATTTT
>TRBJ1-1|.|.|TRBV9
CASSVARNTEAFF
TGTGCCAGCAGCGTAGCCAGGAACACTGAAGCTTTCTTT
>TRBJ2-1|.|.|TRBV6-1
CASSEARGGGNNEQFF
TGTGCCAGCAGTGAAGCGAGGGGGGGCGGGAACAATGAGCAGTTCTTC
>TRBJ2-1|.|TRBD1|TRBV23-1
CASSQEDRGSEQFF
TGCGCCAGCAGTCAAGAAGACAGGGGATCTGAGCAGTTCTTC
>TRBJ2-1|.|TRBD2|TRBV10-1
CASSPKRLAGGFINEQFF
TGCGCCAGCAGTCCGAAACGACTAGCGGGAGGGTTTATCAATGAGCAGTTCTTC
>TRBJ2-1|.|TRBD2|TRBV7-9
CAAAGGLYNEQFF
TGTGCCGCGGCGGGAGGGCTATACAATGAGCAGTTCTTC
>TRBJ2-7|once|.|TRBV7-2
CASSLEGGTYEQYF
TGTGCCAGCAGCTTAGAGGGCGGAACCTACGAGCAGTACTTC
>TRBJ2-2|.|.|TRBV7-6
CASSSNREIGNTGELFF
TGTGCCAGCAGCTCTAACAGGGAGATAGGGAACACCGGGGAGCTGTTTTTT
>TRBJ2-7|once|.|TRBV25-1
CASSDPTGPYEQYF
TGTGCCAGCAGTGACCCGACAGGACCCTACGAGCAGTACTTC
>TRBJ2-3|.|TRBD2|TRBV18
CASSTDLAGATDTQYF
TGTGCCAGCTCAACTGATCTAGCGGGAGCTACAGATACGCAGTATTTT
>TRBJ1-1|.|.|TRBV9
CASSVGLQGGTEAFF
TGTGCCAGCAGCGTAGGACTTCAGGGAGGCACTGAAGCTTTCTTT
>TRBJ2-2|.|.|TRBV13
CASSQETGGGTGELFF
TGTGCCAGCAGTCAGGAGACAGGTGGAGGGACCGGGGAGCTGTTTTTT
>TRBJ2-7|.|.|TRBV28
CASSSLAISYEQYF
TGTGCCAGCAGTTCGCTAGCGATCTCCTACGAGCAGTACTTC
>TRBJ2-3|.|.|TRBV6-6
CASNLGRLWDTDTQYF
TGTGCCAGCAACCTCGGGAGACTTTGGGACACAGATACGCAGTATTTT
>TRBJ1-1|.|.|TRBV7-9
CASSLEQNILNTEAFF
TGTGCCAGCAGCTTAGAACAGAATATCTTGAACACTGAAGCTTTCTTT
>TRBJ2-2|.|TRBD2|TRBV4-3
CASSQDLSLAGADGTGELFF
TGCGCCAGCAGCCAAGATCTATCCCTAGCGGGAGCAGATGGCACCGGGGAGCTGTTTTTT
>TRBJ2-7|.|.|TRBV7-2
CASSLGSLYEQYF
TGTGCCAGCAGCTTAGGCTCTCTCTACGAGCAGTACTTC
>TRBJ1-2|.|.|TRBV10-1
CARQGGRYGYTF
TGCGCCAGACAGGGTGGGAGGTATGGCTACACCTTC
>TRBJ2-5|.|TRBD1|TRBV6-6
CASSPRDRRQETQYF
TGTGCCAGCAGTCCCCGGGACAGGCGGCAAGAGACCCAGTACTTC
>TRBJ1-5|.|.|TRBV2
CASSDSVLLNQPQHF
TGTGCCAGCAGTGATTCGGTCCTGCTCAATCAGCCCCAGCATTTT
>TRBJ2-4|.|TRBD2|TRBV19
CASSEAGGLAKNIQYF
TGTGCCAGTAGTGAAGCGGGAGGGTTAGCCAAAAACATTCAGTACTTC
>TRBJ2-7|.|.|TRBV2
CASRGTAALEQYF
TGTGCCAGCAGGGGGACCGCGGCCCTCGAGCAGTACTTC
>TRBJ2-1|.|TRBD2|TRBV9
CASSDPGTSGTESGEEQFF
TGTGCCAGCAGCGACCCCGGGACTAGCGGGACAGAATCTGGGGAGGAGCAGTTCTTC
>TRBJ2-1|.|TRBD2|TRBV11-2
CASSLTGGSRDEQFF
TGTGCCAGCAGCTTAACTGGCGGGAGTAGAGATGAGCAGTTCTTC